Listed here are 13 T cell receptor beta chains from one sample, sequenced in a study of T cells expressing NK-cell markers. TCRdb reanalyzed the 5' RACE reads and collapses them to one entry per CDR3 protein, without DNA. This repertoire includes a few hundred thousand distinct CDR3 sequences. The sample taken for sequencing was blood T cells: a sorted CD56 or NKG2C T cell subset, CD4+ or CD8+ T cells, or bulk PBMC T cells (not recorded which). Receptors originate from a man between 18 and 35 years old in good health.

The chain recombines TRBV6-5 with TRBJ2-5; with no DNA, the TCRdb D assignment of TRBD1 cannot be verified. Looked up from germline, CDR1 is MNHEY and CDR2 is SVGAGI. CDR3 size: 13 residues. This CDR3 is CASSYSIGGSQYF.

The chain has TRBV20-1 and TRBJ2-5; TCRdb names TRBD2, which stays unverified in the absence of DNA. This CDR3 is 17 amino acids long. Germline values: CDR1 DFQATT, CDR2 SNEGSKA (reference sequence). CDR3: CSARDWVVADGLKTQYF.

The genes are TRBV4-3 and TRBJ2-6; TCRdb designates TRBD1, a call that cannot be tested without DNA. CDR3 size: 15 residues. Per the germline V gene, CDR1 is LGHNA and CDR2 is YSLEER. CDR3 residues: CASSWDDSGANVLTF.

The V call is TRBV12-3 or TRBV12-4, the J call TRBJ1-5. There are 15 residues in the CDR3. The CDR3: CASSFSRDSNQPQHF.

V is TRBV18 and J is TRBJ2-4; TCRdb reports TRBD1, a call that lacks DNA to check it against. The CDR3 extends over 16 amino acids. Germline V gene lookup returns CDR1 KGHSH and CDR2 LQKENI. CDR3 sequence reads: CASSPRTGAAVGVQYF.

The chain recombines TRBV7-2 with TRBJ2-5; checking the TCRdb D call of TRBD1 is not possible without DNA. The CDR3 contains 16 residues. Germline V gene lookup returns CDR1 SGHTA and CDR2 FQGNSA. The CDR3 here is CASSSEPTGPQETQYF. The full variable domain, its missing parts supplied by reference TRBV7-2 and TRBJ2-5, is GAGVSQSPSNKVTEKGKDVELRCDPISGHTALYWYRQSLGQGLEFLIYFQGNSAPDKSGLPSDRFSAERTGGSVSTLTIQRTQQEDSAVYLCASSSEPTGPQETQYFGPGTRLLVL.

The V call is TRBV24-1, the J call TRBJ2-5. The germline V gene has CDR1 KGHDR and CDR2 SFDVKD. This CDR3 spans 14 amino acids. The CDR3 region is CATSDPGEQETQYF.

CDR3 region: CAISERRGVTEAFF. The chain carries TRBV10-3 and TRBJ1-1; TCRdb lists TRBD1, though no DNA is available to test this call. From germline, CDR1 is ENHRY and CDR2 SYGVKD. CDR3 length: 14 residues.

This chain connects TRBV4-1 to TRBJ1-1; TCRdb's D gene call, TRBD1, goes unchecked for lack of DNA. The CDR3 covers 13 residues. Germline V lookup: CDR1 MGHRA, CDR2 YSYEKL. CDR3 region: CASSPGDHTEAFF.

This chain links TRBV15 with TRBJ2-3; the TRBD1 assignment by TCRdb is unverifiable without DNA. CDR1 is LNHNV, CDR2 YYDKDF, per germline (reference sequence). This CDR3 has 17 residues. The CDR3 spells CATSKEQGAIGTDTQYF.

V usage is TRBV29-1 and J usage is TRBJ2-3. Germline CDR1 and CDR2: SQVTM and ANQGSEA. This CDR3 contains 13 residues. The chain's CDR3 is CSVGRSGADTQYF.

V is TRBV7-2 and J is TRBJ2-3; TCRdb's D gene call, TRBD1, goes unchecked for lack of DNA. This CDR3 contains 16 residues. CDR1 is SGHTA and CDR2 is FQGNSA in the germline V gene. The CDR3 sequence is CASGYRDPALADTQYF.

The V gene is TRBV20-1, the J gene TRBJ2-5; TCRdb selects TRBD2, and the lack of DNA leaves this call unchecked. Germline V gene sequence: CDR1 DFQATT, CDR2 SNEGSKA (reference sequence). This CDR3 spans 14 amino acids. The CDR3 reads CSARKGPTRETQYF.